The clone carrying this T cell receptor beta chain was seen a few times. The antigen is undetermined. The V segment lost 5 bases and the J segment 6 bases; nucleotides outside the gene matches: 8. The CDR3 is 15 amino acids. Germline CDR1 LGHNA, CDR2 YSLEER. The sample belongs to a study of T-cell memory formation after mild COVID-19. General observations from the study: Among CD4+ contracting clones, most were CM and EM, and CD8+ ones EMRA. Confirmation of SARS-CoV-2 specificity was lacking for second-wave clones peaking day 37.

TCRdb redid the calling of the 5' RACE reads with MiXCR, one entry per CDR3 protein. The sample carries fewer than 350,000 distinct CDR3 sequences, under 8.5% recorded once. The V and J genes are TRBV4-3 and TRBJ2-3; 10 bases are a match to TRBD1. This receptor was identified in a young man who had mild COVID-19 (a few samples of this study predate the infection). Cell type and time point are not known. Input material: PBMCs or a T cell subset sorted from them (not recorded which). CDR3 sequence: CASSASTGGPDTQYF. CDR3 sequence (DNA): TGCGCCAGCAGCGCCTCGACAGGGGGCCCTGATACGCAGTATTTT.